A selection of T cell receptor beta chains follows, all from one sample in a study of tumor-infiltrating lymphocytes in oesophageal squamous cell carcinoma. TCRdb fed the PCR reads into MiXCR, producing one record per CDR3 protein. The sample has approximately 15,000 distinct CDR3 sequences; roughly 55% are singletons. The sequenced sample was esophageal tumor tissue. The receptor source for this set is a male donor with esophageal squamous cell carcinoma. CDR3s include the opening cysteine and the closing phenylalanine or tryptophan. Fields, in order: V gene, D gene, clone size, J gene, CDR3 protein, CDR3 DNA. The D gene is left open where the match is weak. The size of a clone is reported for some rows only, either as once, few or many, or as a class for expanded clones.

TRBV6-1	.	many	TRBJ2-1	CASIPLGRHGDEQFF	TGTGCCAGCATCCCCCTCGGGCGACACGGGGATGAGCAGTTCTTC
TRBV7-2	.	.	TRBJ1-2	CASSKDRSYGYTF	TGTGCCAGCAGTAAAGACAGGAGCTATGGCTACACCTTC
TRBV12-3/TRBV12-4	.	.	TRBJ2-1	CASSLVGGDEQFF	TGTGCCAGCAGTTTAGTGGGGGGCGATGAGCAGTTCTTC
TRBV7-8	.	few	TRBJ2-5	CASRMSREPTQYF	TGTGCCAGCAGGATGTCCCGTGAGCCAACGCAGTACTTC
TRBV6-1	.	medium-sized	TRBJ2-7	CASSEGATRAYEQYF	TGTGCCAGCAGTGAAGGGGCAACGAGAGCCTACGAGCAGTACTTC
TRBV7-2	.	.	TRBJ2-3	CASKRAVPAADTQYF	TGTGCCAGCAAAAGGGCGGTACCGGCTGCAGATACGCAGTATTTT
TRBV7-9	.	few	TRBJ2-1	CASSRGSSYNEQFF	TGTGCCAGCAGCAGGGGGTCGTCCTACAATGAGCAGTTCTTC
TRBV7-3	TRBD2	.	TRBJ2-5	CATTPGLAGRETQYF	TGTGCCACCACACCGGGACTAGCGGGAAGGGAGACCCAGTACTTC
TRBV11-3	.	few	TRBJ1-6	CASSLDGVAYNSPLHF	TGTGCCAGCAGCTTAGACGGGGTGGCCTATAATTCACCCCTCCACTTT
TRBV7-2	TRBD2	few	TRBJ2-7	CASSLAAGGSYEQYF	TGTGCCAGCAGCTTAGCAGCGGGAGGGTCCTACGAGCAGTACTTC
TRBV6-5	TRBD1	.	TRBJ1-1	CASSPLGQGAGGTEAFF	TGTGCCAGCAGTCCGCTCGGACAGGGGGCAGGTGGCACTGAAGCTTTCTTT
TRBV20-1	TRBD1	.	TRBJ2-5	CSARGAGTGNSPLHF	TGCAGTGCTAGGGGGGCCGGGACAGGGAATTCACCCCTCCACTTC
TRBV7-8	TRBD1	medium-sized	TRBJ2-7	CASSFGQGGEQYF	TGTGCCAGCAGCTTTGGACAGGGGGGGGAGCAGTACTTC
TRBV7-3	.	few	TRBJ2-6	CASSFKTGRRAVLRF	.
TRBV18	TRBD1	.	TRBJ1-2	CASSPRTGAHSYGYTF	TGTGCCAGCTCACCTAGGACAGGGGCGCACTCTTATGGCTACACCTTC
TRBV6-1	TRBD2	.	TRBJ2-5	CASTLGLAVETQYF	TGTGCCAGCACCTTGGGACTAGCGGTGGAGACCCAGTACTTC
TRBV28	TRBD2	.	TRBJ2-3	CASSFPSGGRYTDTQYF	TGTGCCAGCAGTTTTCCTAGCGGGGGGCGATACACAGATACGCAGTATTTT
TRBV7-6	TRBD2	.	TRBJ2-1	CASSFGLAGRGEQFF	TGTGCCAGCAGCTTCGGTCTAGCGGGACGGGGTGAGCAGTTCTTC
TRBV11-2	TRBD2	.	TRBJ2-1	CASSTGGAGDEQFF	TGTGCCAGCAGTACCGGGGGGGCTGGGGATGAGCAGTTCTTC
TRBV7-2	.	.	TRBJ1-1	CASSAPNGVPNTEAFF	TGTGCCAGCAGCGCCCCCAACGGGGTACCGAACACTGAAGCTTTCTTT
TRBV4-3	.	many	TRBJ2-7	CASSQERSDEQYF	TGCGCCAGCAGCCAAGAAAGGTCGGACGAGCAGTACTTC
TRBV6-1	.	many	TRBJ2-5	CASRWGAREQYF	TGTGCCAGCAGGTGGGGGGCGCGGGAGCAGTACTTC
TRBV6-2/TRBV6-3	TRBD1	.	TRBJ1-2	CASSDDRARGYTF	TGTGCCAGCAGTGATGACAGGGCGAGGGGCTACACCTTC
TRBV7-2	TRBD1	.	TRBJ2-5	CTSSLRDREETQYF	TGTACCAGCAGCTTGCGGGACAGGGAAGAGACCCAGTACTTC
TRBV6-1	TRBD1	medium-sized	TRBJ1-4	CASSETGTGNEKLFF	TGTGCCAGCAGTGAGACCGGGACAGGGAATGAAAAACTGTTTTTT
TRBV12-3/TRBV12-4	TRBD2	.	TRBJ2-1	CASSPHPRGSSNEQFF	TGTGCCAGCAGCCCCCATCCCCGCGGGAGTAGCAATGAGCAGTTCTTC
TRBV7-3	TRBD2	.	TRBJ2-3	CASSLRPSGGTDTQYF	TGTGCCAGCAGCTTAAGGCCTAGCGGGGGCACAGATACGCAGTATTTT
TRBV6-1	.	once	TRBJ1-4	CASSEAIIATNEKLFF	TGTGCCAGCAGTGAAGCGATCATTGCAACTAATGAAAAACTGTTTTTT
TRBV7-2	TRBD2	few	TRBJ2-1	CASSRYGRSYNEQFF	TGTGCCAGCAGCAGGTACGGGAGGTCTTACAATGAGCAGTTCTTC
TRBV11-3	.	.	TRBJ2-1	CASSLDLGGAPGIKQFF	TGTGCCAGCAGCTTAGATCTTGGCGGGGCCCCGGGCATTAAGCAGTTCTTC
TRBV7-2	.	.	TRBJ2-5	CASSRPGGQETQYF	TGTGCCAGCAGCCGCCCCGGCGGCCAAGAGACCCAGTACTTC
TRBV10-2	TRBD2	.	TRBJ2-6	CASIGLAGGPSGANVLTF	TGCGCCAGCATCGGACTAGCGGGAGGGCCCTCTGGGGCCAACGTCCTGACTTTC
TRBV7-2	TRBD2	.	TRBJ2-5	CASSLAWRLAGQETQYF	TGTGCCAGCAGCTTAGCGTGGAGACTAGCGGGTCAAGAGACCCAGTACTTC
TRBV9	.	.	TRBJ2-2	CASSVFRDAGTGELFF	TGTGCCAGCAGCGTATTCCGAGACGCTGGCACCGGGGAGCTGTTTTTT
TRBV7-3	.	.	TRBJ2-7	CASSLRKGPAYEQYF	TGTGCCAGCAGCCTAAGGAAGGGGCCCGCCTACGAGCAGTACTTC
TRBV4-1	TRBD1	many	TRBJ2-7	CASSQDYGTGSDEQYF	TGCGCCAGCAGCCAAGATTATGGGACAGGGTCCGACGAGCAGTACTTC
TRBV11-2	.	.	TRBJ2-3	CASSRGGTDTQYF	TGTGCCAGCAGCCGAGGGGGAACAGATACGCAGTATTTT
TRBV7-6	TRBD1	few	TRBJ2-7	CASSLGDRYEQYF	TGTGCCAGCAGCTTAGGGGACAGATACGAGCAGTACTTC
TRBV7-9	.	.	TRBJ2-1	CASSPRRGNEQFF	TGTGCCAGCAGCCCCAGGCGTGGCAATGAGCAGTTCTTC
TRBV24-1	.	.	TRBJ2-7	CATSDGAYEQYF	TGTGCCACCAGTGACGGGGCCTACGAGCAGTACTTC
TRBV7-9	.	.	TRBJ2-2	CASSSESTGELFF	TGTGCCAGCAGCTCCGAAAGCACCGGGGAGCTGTTTTTT
TRBV7-2	.	few	TRBJ2-5	CASSRGHPQETQYF	TGTGCCAGCAGCAGGGGACACCCCCAAGAGACCCAGTACTTC
TRBV7-6	TRBD2	.	TRBJ2-1	CASSLASGRAVTEQFF	TGTGCCAGCAGCTTAGCGAGCGGGAGGGCCGTGACTGAGCAGTTCTTC
TRBV7-6	TRBD1	.	TRBJ2-6	CASSGGQGFSGANVLTF	TGTGCCAGCAGCGGAGGACAGGGGTTCTCTGGGGCCAACGTCCTGACTTTC
TRBV7-6	TRBD1	.	TRBJ2-5	CASKDRGETQYF	TGTGCCAGCAAGGACAGGGGAGAGACCCAGTACTTC
TRBV7-4	.	.	TRBJ1-1	CASTIQEFTEAFF	TGTGCCAGCACCATACAGGAATTCACTGAAGCTTTCTTT
TRBV19	TRBD1	many	TRBJ2-1	CASSIVASGQGANNSPLHF	TGTGCCAGTAGTATAGTAGCGTCCGGACAGGGGGCCAATAATTCACCCCTCCACTTC
TRBV7-6	.	few	TRBJ2-3	CASSLGRYGGDDTQYF	TGTGCCAGCAGCCTAGGGAGGTACGGGGGCGACGATACGCAGTATTTT
TRBV7-2	TRBD2	large	TRBJ2-1	CASSTVGLVNEQFF	TGTGCCAGCAGCACAGTCGGACTAGTAAATGAGCAGTTCTTC
TRBV18	.	.	TRBJ2-5	CASSPGRGETQYF	TGTGCCAGCTCACCGGGCAGGGGAGAGACCCAGTACTTC
TRBV7-2	.	few	TRBJ2-3	CASSWFSTDTQYF	TGTGCCAGCAGCTGGTTTAGCACAGATACGCAGTATTTT
TRBV7-9	TRBD1	.	TRBJ2-3	CASSSTGNPMDTQYF	TGTGCCAGCAGCTCGACAGGGAACCCAATGGATACGCAGTATTTT
TRBV12-3/TRBV12-4	TRBD2	.	TRBJ2-1	CASSSPAGGTYNEQFF	TGTGCCAGCAGTTCCCCAGCGGGAGGGACCTACAATGAGCAGTTCTTC